This T cell receptor (beta chain) derives from a study of Graves' ophthalmopathy and Graves' hyperthyroidism. Study context: There was a collection of peripheral blood at initial diagnosis, before any treatment.

Beta-chain TCR CDR3 regions were amplified from RNA transcripts. HTBI primers were used in a first-round RT-PCR, which preceded a second-round multiplex PCR. In TCRdb, the multiplex PCR reads were re-called with MiXCR into one record per CDR3 protein. The sample lists roughly 160,000 distinct CDR3 sequences; about 40% were seen once. This clonotype showed up many times. The CDR3 has 14 amino acids. The trim removed 6 bases at V and 1 base at J, leaving 4 bases unmatched. Germline V gene lookup returns CDR1 KGHSH and CDR2 LQKENI. The sample taken for sequencing was peripheral blood. The TCR comes from a woman aged 40 to 49 with Graves' ophthalmopathy. The rearrangement joins TRBV18 to TRBJ1-1; 8 positions match TRBD1. In DNA, the CDR3 is TGTGCCAGCTCCGCCGGACAGGGGAACACTGAAGCTTTCTTT. Protein: CASSAGQGNTEAFF.